This is a list of T cell receptor beta chains from one sample in a study of OX40 agonist ivuxolimab in advanced cancers. Libraries were prepared by immunoSEQ multiplex PCR; TCRdb keeps only in-frame clonotypes and omits some of them. This sample has about 88,000 clones, with roughly 89% found just once. Here the sequenced sample was CD4+ or CD8+ T cells sorted from blood, taken in a trial of the OX40 agonist ivuxolimab. These receptors all stem from an adult with an advanced solid tumor such as melanoma, head and neck, liver or kidney cancer. Both conserved end residues are part of each CDR3. The D gene is left open where the match is weak. Rows give clone size only sometimes, using once, few, many, or a class for an expanded clone.

clone size	J gene	V gene	D gene	CDR3 length	CDR3 DNA	CDR3 protein
-	TRBJ2-5	TRBV11-2	TRBD1	14	TGTGCCAGCAGCTTAGCGTGGACAGGGGAGACCCAGTACTTC	CASSLAWTGETQYF
-	TRBJ1-2	TRBV29-1	TRBD1	11	TGCAGCGGGGGACAGGACGATGGCTACACCTTC	CSGGQDDGYTF
few	TRBJ1-5	TRBV6-5	TRBD1	14	TGTGCCAGCAGACGACAGGGGGCGGGTCAGCCCCAGCATTTT	CASRRQGAGQPQHF
once	TRBJ2-3	TRBV14	-	15	TGTGCCAGCAGACCAATCAGCGGAGGAGGAGATACGCAGTATTTT	CASRPISGGGDTQYF
-	TRBJ2-7	TRBV7-8	TRBD2	14	TGTGCCAGCAGCTACGGGAGGGCCAGGAACGAGCAGTACTTC	CASSYGRARNEQYF
-	TRBJ1-1	TRBV7-9	-	14	TGTGCCAGCAGCCCCGTTAAAGAGAACACTGAAGCTTTCTTT	CASSPVKENTEAFF
-	TRBJ2-4	TRBV9	-	14	TGTGCCAGCAGCCCGAGTGGCAAGAAAAACATTCAGTACTTC	CASSPSGKKNIQYF
-	TRBJ1-1	TRBV11-2	-	14	TGTGCCAGCAGCTTAGCCCGGAGGAACACTGAAGCTTTCTTT	CASSLARRNTEAFF
-	TRBJ2-1	TRBV20-1	TRBD2	11	TGCAGTGCCTGGACTAGCAATGAGCAGTTCTTC	CSAWTSNEQFF
-	TRBJ2-1	TRBV6-4	-	15	TGTGCCAGCAGGTTAAGAGGAAGCTCCTACAATGAGCAGTTCTTC	CASRLRGSSYNEQFF
-	TRBJ1-2	TRBV21-1	-	13	TGTGCCAGCAGAATGTCAGGGGTCTATGGCTACACCTTC	CASRMSGVYGYTF
-	TRBJ2-5	TRBV11-3	-	11	TGTGCCAGCAGTATCCAAGAGACCCAGTACTTC	CASSIQETQYF
-	TRBJ1-6	TRBV7-9	TRBD1	16	TGTGCCAGCAGCGCCGGGGACAGGGCTTATAATTCACCCCTCCACTTT	CASSAGDRAYNSPLHF
-	TRBJ2-5	TRBV10-1	TRBD2	15	TGCGCCAGCAGTGATAGCGGGAGTCTCCAAGAGACCCAGTACTTC	CASSDSGSLQETQYF
-	TRBJ2-5	TRBV7-5	-	15	TGTGTCAGAAGCTCTACTTCCTATGCCAGGACTGAGCAGTACTTC	CVRSSTSYARTEQYF
-	TRBJ2-3	TRBV4-1	TRBD2	16	TGCGCCAGCAGTGCAGAAGGGACTAGGGGCACAGATACGCAGTATTTT	CASSAEGTRGTDTQYF
-	TRBJ2-7	TRBV4-3	TRBD2	13	TGCGCCAGCAGCCGAGCGGGGCATTCGGGAAAGTACTTC	CASSRAGHSGKYF
-	TRBJ2-7	TRBV7-2	-	15	TGTGCCAGCAGCCAGAGGGGTCGTCAGTCCTACGAGCAGTACTTC	CASSQRGRQSYEQYF
once	TRBJ2-3	TRBV11-2	TRBD2	16	TGTGCCAGCAGCTTAGATTTGACTAGCGGGAGGGCCGCGCAGTATTTT	CASSLDLTSGRAAQYF
-	TRBJ2-5	TRBV19	-	12	TGTGCCAGTAGTCCGGGGTGGGAGACCCAGTACTTC	CASSPGWETQYF
-	TRBJ1-1	TRBV7-2	TRBD1	16	TGTGCCAGCAGCTTAGCGAAGGGGACAGGCAACACTGAAGCTTTCTTT	CASSLAKGTGNTEAFF
few	TRBJ1-1	TRBV5-6	TRBD1	14	TGTGCCAGCAGCCTCCGACAGGGTCGGGCTGAAGCTTTCTTT	CASSLRQGRAEAFF
once	TRBJ2-2	TRBV7-9	TRBD2	17	TGTGCCAGCAGCTCCTTGGGCGGGGGGCCGGAACCCGGGGAGCTGTTTTTT	CASSSLGGGPEPGELFF
-	TRBJ2-5	TRBV15	TRBD2	14	TGTGCCACCAGCAGAAATAGCGGGCCCGAGACCCAGTACTTC	CATSRNSGPETQYF
-	TRBJ2-7	TRBV7-9	TRBD2	12	TGTGCCAGCAGCTCTACTAGCGGGGTTTCGTACTTC	CASSSTSGVSYF
-	TRBJ2-2	TRBV2	TRBD1	14	TGTGCCAGCAGCGCCCAGGGGGCGCCCGGGGAGCTGTTTTTT	CASSAQGAPGELFF
-	TRBJ2-3	TRBV29-1	TRBD1	14	TGCAGCGTTGAAAGACAGGGGGGTCCAGATACGCAGTATTTT	CSVERQGGPDTQYF
-	TRBJ2-3	TRBV5-1	-	16	TGCGCCAGCAGCTTGGGTACTCTCGGGTCCACAGATACGCAGTATTTT	CASSLGTLGSTDTQYF
-	TRBJ1-2	TRBV9	-	12	TGTGCCAGCCAAGGTGGTGGGGACGGCTACACCTTC	CASQGGGDGYTF
-	TRBJ2-2	TRBV7-2	TRBD2	15	TGTGCCAGCAGCTTAGTTAGCGGGAGTACCGGGGAGCTGTTTTTT	CASSLVSGSTGELFF
-	TRBJ2-5	TRBV5-4	-	13	TGTGCCAGCAGCTTGGGGCTATTAGAGACCCAGTACTTC	CASSLGLLETQYF
-	TRBJ2-7	TRBV29-1	TRBD1	16	TGCAGCGCCGGATGGGGTCCAGGGGGTTTTGTGTACGAGCAGTACTTC	CSAGWGPGGFVYEQYF
once	TRBJ1-1	TRBV10-1	-	15	TGCGCCAGCAGTGACTCCTCGGGAGGGAGCTCACTAGCTTTCTTT	CASSDSSGGSSLAFF
-	TRBJ1-1	TRBV5-5	TRBD1	15	TGTGCCAGCCCCGGGACAGGGGGCTGGAGCACTGAAGCTTTCTTT	CASPGTGGWSTEAFF
-	TRBJ2-2	TRBV18	-	12	TGTGCCAGCTCGTTGTCGACCGGGGAGCTGTTTTTT	CASSLSTGELFF
-	TRBJ2-3	TRBV29-1	-	10	TGCAGCGTGTGGAAAGATACGCAGTATTTT	CSVWKDTQYF
once	TRBJ2-3	TRBV19	TRBD2	16	TGTGCCAGTAGTGGCCATAGCGGGAGGGCCGGAGATACGCAGTATTTT	CASSGHSGRAGDTQYF
-	TRBJ2-3	TRBV4-2	TRBD2	14	TGTGCCAGCAGCCAGGTGGATACCGGGAGGAAGCAGTATTTT	CASSQVDTGRKQYF
-	TRBJ1-2	TRBV30	TRBD1	15	TGTGCCTGGAGTGTATTAGACAGGGGTGCAGGTGGCTACACCTTC	CAWSVLDRGAGGYTF
-	TRBJ1-6	TRBV7-2	-	15	TGTGCCAGCAGGTTCGGGACGGCCTCTAATTCACCCCTCCACTTT	CASRFGTASNSPLHF
-	TRBJ1-1	TRBV11-1	-	14	TGTGCCAGCAGCTTAGCGGGGGGCAAGACTGAAGCTTTCTTT	CASSLAGGKTEAFF
once	TRBJ2-1	TRBV15	-	15	TGTGCCACCAGCACGAGAGGGGGTGCGAACAATGAGCAGTTCTTC	CATSTRGGANNEQFF
-	TRBJ1-1	TRBV11-2	-	13	TGTGCCAGCAGCTTATCCCAGAACACTGAAGCTTTCTTT	CASSLSQNTEAFF
once	TRBJ2-2	TRBV9	TRBD1	14	TGTGCCAGCAGCGTAGTAGGGGGCCCCGGGGAGCTGTTTTTT	CASSVVGGPGELFF
once	TRBJ2-7	TRBV7-9	-	12	TGTGCCAGTCGACAGTTCTCCTACGAGCAGTACTTC	CASRQFSYEQYF
-	TRBJ2-1	TRBV7-3	TRBD1	16	TGTGCCAGCAGCCCGCAGGGGGCCTTATCCTACAATGAGCAGTTCTTC	CASSPQGALSYNEQFF
-	TRBJ1-3	TRBV6-5	-	16	TGTGCCAGCAGTTACTCCCGGGAAACTTCTGGAAACACCATATATTTT	CASSYSRETSGNTIYF
-	TRBJ2-6	TRBV5-6	-	15	TGTGCCAGCAGCTCGCAGGGAGCCGGGGCCAACGTCCTGACTTTC	CASSSQGAGANVLTF
once	TRBJ1-1	TRBV7-9	TRBD1	17	TGTGCCAGCAGCTCCAACGTAGACAGGGGTTGGGGCACTGAAGCTTTCTTT	CASSSNVDRGWGTEAFF
-	TRBJ2-1	TRBV11-2	TRBD2	14	TGTGCCAGCAGCTCCGGGGGGGTGGTCGTTGAGCAGTTCTTC	CASSSGGVVVEQFF
-	TRBJ2-3	TRBV29-1	TRBD2	16	TGCAGCGTTGATCCGGGACTAGCGGGGGGGCTGGATACGCAGTATTTT	CSVDPGLAGGLDTQYF
-	TRBJ1-1	TRBV6-1	TRBD1	15	TGTGCCAGCAGGCGGGGACAGGGAGTTTACACTGAAGCTTTCTTT	CASRRGQGVYTEAFF
-	TRBJ2-5	TRBV27	-	15	TGTGCCAGCAGTTTGGGGGTCTTTGGGCAAGAGACCCAGTACTTC	CASSLGVFGQETQYF